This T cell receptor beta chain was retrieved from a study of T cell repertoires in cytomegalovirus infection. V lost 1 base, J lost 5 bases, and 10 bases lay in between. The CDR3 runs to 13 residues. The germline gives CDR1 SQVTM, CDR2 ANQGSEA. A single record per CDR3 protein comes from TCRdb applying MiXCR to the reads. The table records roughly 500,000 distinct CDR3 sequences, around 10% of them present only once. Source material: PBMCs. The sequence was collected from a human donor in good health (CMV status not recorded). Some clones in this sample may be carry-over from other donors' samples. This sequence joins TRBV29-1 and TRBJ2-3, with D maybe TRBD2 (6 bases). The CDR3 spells CSVEGRRGDTQYF. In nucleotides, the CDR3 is TGCAGCGTTGAAGGTCGGAGGGGAGATACGCAGTATTTT.